This T cell receptor beta chain was documented in a study of human T cells and chemical hapten exposure. Unique molecular identifiers were attached to individual cDNA molecules within the library. TCRdb called the reads again in MiXCR, with one record for every CDR3 protein. Here the sample spans about 120,000 distinct CDR3 sequences, about 7.7% being singletons. The sample holds many counts of this clonotype. Extraction yielded total RNA from whole blood (unfractionated). Per the germline V gene, CDR1 is SGHTA and CDR2 is FQGNSA. This CDR3 is 13 amino acids long. Trimming shortened V by 2 bases and J by 2 bases, and 4 bases separated the two germline ends.

V and J are TRBV7-2 and TRBJ1-5; D gene ambiguous. The specimen sequenced was whole blood. The receptor's source is a human donor in good health. Some clones in this sample may be carry-over from other donors' samples. CDR3 coding DNA: TGTGCCAGCAGCTTACCGGGCAATCAGCCCCAGCATTTT. Its protein is CASSLPGNQPQHF.